A single sample gave rise to the 9 T cell receptor beta chains below, sequenced in a study of cytomegalovirus exposure and HLA in healthy donors. Assay used: immunoSEQ multiplex PCR; TCRdb lists only in-frame clones, some missing. This table holds about 160,000 clones, 89% found once. Sequences were obtained from PBMCs. These receptors were collected from a man between 18 and 29 years old in good health and CMV-seropositive.

The chain couples TRBV19 to TRBJ2-3; D ambiguous. Germline lookup yields CDR1 LNHDA and CDR2 SQIVND (reference sequence). The CDR3 runs to 13 residues. V was cut by 4 bases and J by 6 bases, with 11 bases left in between. The CDR3 sequence is CASSRLTADTQYF. The CDR3 coding sequence is TGTGCCAGTAGTAGGCTGACTGCGGATACGCAGTATTTT.

The chain is built from TRBV12-5 and TRBJ2-3; 10 nucleotides align to TRBD2. V gave up 4 bases and J gave up 6 bases; unmatched junction bases: 10. The CDR3 length is 16 residues. Germline CDR1 and CDR2: LGHNT and FRNRAP. CDR3 nucleotide sequence: TGTGCTAGTGGTTACCCCGTAGCGGGAGGTCCGGATACGCAGTATTTT. Residues: CASGYPVAGGPDTQYF. The full variable domain, rest sourced from reference TRBV12-5 and TRBJ2-3, is DARVTQTPRHKVTEMGQEVTMRCQPILGHNTVFWYRQTMMQGLELLAYFRNRAPLDDSGMPKDRFSAEMPDATLATLKIQPSEPRDSAVYFCASGYPVAGGPDTQYFGPGTRLTVL.

This chain uses TRBV10-1 with TRBJ2-7, with 8 positions matching TRBD2. The CDR3 has 15 amino acids. Looked up from germline, CDR1 is WNHNN and CDR2 is SYGVQD (reference sequence). Germline trimming cut 4 bases from V and 2 bases from J; bases unmatched to any gene: 7. CDR3 loop: CASSGTSGRAYEQYF. The CDR3 nucleotides are TGCGCCAGCAGTGGGACCAGCGGGAGAGCCTACGAGCAGTACTTC.

This sequence joins TRBV28 and TRBJ2-7; D remains ambiguous. CDR3 length equals 11 residues. CDR1 MDHEN and CDR2 SYDVKM come from the germline V gene. V lost 6 bases to trimming and J lost 1 base, with 4 bases between them. The CDR3 region has the DNA TGTGCCAGCAGCCGGTCCTACGAGCAGTACTTC. It is translated as CASSRSYEQYF.

The V and J genes are TRBV14 and TRBJ1-1; D possibly corresponds to TRBD1 (5 bases). The CDR3 has 15 amino acids. Germline V gene sequence: CDR1 SGHDN, CDR2 FVKESK. The V gene lost 1 base and the J gene lost 5 bases, with 14 bases spanning the gap. In nucleotides, the CDR3 is TGTGCCAGCAGCCAAGTGCGCGGGGCGAAGACTGAAGCTTTCTTT. Encoded protein: CASSQVRGAKTEAFF.

The V and J genes are TRBV30 and TRBJ1-1; TRBD1 is a possible D gene (5 bases). This CDR3 has 13 amino acids. With 2 bases removed from V and 1 base from J, the gap between germline ends came to 8 bases. Germline CDR1 is GTSNPN and CDR2 is SVGIG (reference sequence). CDR3 in DNA: TGTGCCTGGAGTAAGGGGCCGAACACTGAAGCTTTCTTT. It codes for CAWSKGPNTEAFF.

The rearrangement uses TRBV4-2 and TRBJ2-5, with 7 bases that match TRBD2. The length of the CDR3 is 16 residues. J was trimmed by 3 bases and V by 5 bases; bases with no gene match: 12. CDR1 LGHNA and CDR2 YNFKEQ come from the germline V gene. CDR3 bases: TGTGCCAGCAGCACACGGGCTAGCGGAAGAAAAGAGACCCAGTACTTC. It encodes CASSTRASGRKETQYF.

The chain carries TRBV7-8 and TRBJ2-7; 7 positions agree with TRBD1. The germline CDR1 and CDR2 sequences are SGHVS and FQNEAQ. V lost 5 bases to trimming and J lost 2 bases; unmatched junction nucleotides: 3. This CDR3 comprises 13 residues. Here the CDR3 reads CASSRGQAYEQYF. DNA of the CDR3: TGTGCCAGCAGCCGAGGACAGGCCTACGAGCAGTACTTC.

The CDR3 here is CASSFPTGYYGYTF. Written as DNA, the CDR3 is TGTGCCAGTAGTTTCCCAACAGGCTACTATGGCTACACCTTC. J is TRBJ1-2 and V is TRBV19; a weak D match, TRBD1 (5 bases). The germline V gene encodes CDR1 LNHDA and CDR2 SQIVND (reference sequence). V was pared by 5 bases and J by 3 bases, with 13 bases between. CDR3 length equals 14 residues.